The source of this TCR beta chain is a study of vaccination and CD4 T cells after COVID-19. Germline V gives CDR1 DFQATT, CDR2 SNEGSKA (reference sequence). This CDR3 spans 15 amino acids. The V and J ends lost 6 bases and 6 bases respectively, with 22 bases between them. This clonotype was seen a handful of times. The antigen is undetermined. Treatment of the sample: roughly 10-day PBMC culture with coronavirus spike peptide pools or control peptides (ViraFEST assay). Researchers used the Oncomine TCR Beta short-read assay to sequence DNA from cultured CD4+ T cells. It was cultured CD4+ T cells from which genomic DNA was extracted. Using its own MiXCR run on the PCR reads, TCRdb lists one record per CDR3 protein. Here the sample spans around 14,000 distinct CDR3 sequences, approximately 24% being singletons.

This specimen consisted of CD4+ T cells from blood, cultured in vitro, obtained after SARS-CoV-2 vaccination. The chain links TRBV20-1 to TRBJ2-3; possibly TRBD2 for D (5 bases). This receptor was taken from a human donor who had recovered from COVID-19. CDR3 in amino acids: CSANPPSGGVDTQYF. CDR3 DNA: TGCAGTGCAAACCCCCCCAGCGGTGGTGTGGATACGCAGTATTTT.